This TCR beta chain was documented in a study of T cell responses to AZD1222 COVID-19 vaccine. Study outcomes and limitations: A rise in Spike-specific TCR breadth and depth followed two AZD1222 doses.

Assay: immunoSEQ multiplex PCR; the TCRdb copy retains only in-frame clones and omits some. The sample lists about 83,000 clones, more than 80% occurring once. Germline V gene data show CDR1 as MGHDK and CDR2 as SYGVNS. Trimming removed 1 base from V and 9 bases from J, with 13 bases in between. This CDR3 spans 15 amino acids. This clone was detected a few times. Its antigen is currently unknown. The TCR sequence derives from an adult in good health. This specimen consisted of peripheral blood, obtained on day 0 of AZD1222 vaccination. The chain recombines TRBV25-1 with TRBJ1-6, with D possibly TRBD1 on 5 matching bases. The DNA of the CDR3 is TGTGCCAGCAGTGAATTATTACAGGAGAGTTCACCCCTCCACTTT. It codes for CASSELLQESSPLHF.